A single TCR beta chain is shown here with its context. Its cognate antigen has yet to be identified. Base qualities are not at hand, and no much larger clone is one base apart. This sample is part of a study of blood T cell repertoires in COVID-19 (dated by TCRdb to 2020 to 2021). With regard to the full study: The collaborator samples originated in the United States, Italy and Spain and spanned the acute and convalescent phases of COVID-19. The sample metadata nearly always contained a de-identified subject ID, COVID-19 status, age in years and sex. Samples came from the ongoing ImmuneRACE study (first 160 participants) plus 1,254 subjects from 6 global collaborators. The material from the prospective study consisted of cDNA or gDNA derived from T cells, B-cell-depleted T cells, or PBMCs. Where available, HLA class I and class II types were obtained from metadata supplied by the sample provider rather than from assay-based typing. The repertoires were released in a freely available public database meant as a resource for research on the immune response to SARS-CoV-2. Subjects who had been exposed to COVID-19, were actively infected with it, or had recovered from it provided the deeply sampled blood TCRbeta repertoires that made up the dataset. Study-level results and caveats: The quantity of clinical and demographic metadata differed by source and by participant and was supplied without curation.

Inclusive of the bounding cysteine and phenylalanine, the CDR3 is 17 residues long. Kept here is only the CDR3 DNA, which spans 51 bases and is read in frame from base 1. The germline V gene (reference sequence) provides CDR1 SEHNR and CDR2 FQNEAQ. V is pared back by 1 base and J by 4 bases, with 16 bases lying between the germline termini. Each collaborating institution followed its own protocols to collect whole blood in K2EDTA tubes. Collaborator samples were shipped for TCRbeta analysis as frozen whole blood, isolated PBMCs, or DNA extracted from either sample type. TCRbeta CDR3 regions were amplified from genomic DNA by means of the immunoSEQ Assay, a bias-controlled multiplex PCR. Under the source paper's analysis protocol: The number of nucleated cells in each sample was estimated by amplification of reference gene primers within the assay. Sequence reads were collapsed and filtered to measure the absolute abundance of every unique TCRbeta CDR3 rearrangement. For each sample, productive Simpson clonality was calculated as the square root of Simpson's diversity index across productive rearrangements. The table comes from immuneACCESS by way of TCRdb, which keeps in-frame sequences with V and J called. Part of the clones is missing from these tables; in studies checked, under half for an unresolved V gene and the rest for unknown reasons. From that table come the V and J calls and clone size; the DNA was used to work out D and trimming. This sample lists approximately 140,000 clones; just over 85% were detected once. The ten largest clones capture about 3.5% of the sample.

The specimen was peripheral blood. The chain links TRBV7-9 with TRBJ2-2, with TRBD2 perhaps the D gene, on 5 matching bases. The clonotype originates from a man between 65 and 85 years old with acute or convalescent COVID-19. The DNA reads as follows: TGTGCCAGCAGCTTAGTAGGGCATCGGGGTAGCACCGGGGAGCTGTTTTTT. Its translation reads: CASSLVGHRGSTGELFF.